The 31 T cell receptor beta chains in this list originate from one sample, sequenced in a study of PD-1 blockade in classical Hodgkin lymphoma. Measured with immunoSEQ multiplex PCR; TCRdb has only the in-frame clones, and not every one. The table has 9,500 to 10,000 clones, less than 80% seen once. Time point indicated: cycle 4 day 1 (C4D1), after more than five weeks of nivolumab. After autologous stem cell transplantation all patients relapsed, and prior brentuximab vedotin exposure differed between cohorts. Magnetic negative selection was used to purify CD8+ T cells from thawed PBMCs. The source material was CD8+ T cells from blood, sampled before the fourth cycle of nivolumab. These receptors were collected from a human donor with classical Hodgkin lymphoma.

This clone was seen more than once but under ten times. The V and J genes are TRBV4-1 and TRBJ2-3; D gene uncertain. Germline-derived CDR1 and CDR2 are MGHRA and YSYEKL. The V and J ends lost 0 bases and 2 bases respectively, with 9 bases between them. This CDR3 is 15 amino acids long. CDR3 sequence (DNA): TGCGCCAGCAGCCAAGATTCCCGATTCACAGATACGCAGTATTTT. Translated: CASSQDSRFTDTQYF.

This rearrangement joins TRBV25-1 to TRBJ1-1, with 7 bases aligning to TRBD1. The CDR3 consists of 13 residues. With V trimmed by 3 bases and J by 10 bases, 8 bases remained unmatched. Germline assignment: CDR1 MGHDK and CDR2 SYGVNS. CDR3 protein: CASSETGLGRAFF. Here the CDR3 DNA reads TGTGCCAGCAGTGAGACAGGGCTGGGGCGAGCTTTCTTT.

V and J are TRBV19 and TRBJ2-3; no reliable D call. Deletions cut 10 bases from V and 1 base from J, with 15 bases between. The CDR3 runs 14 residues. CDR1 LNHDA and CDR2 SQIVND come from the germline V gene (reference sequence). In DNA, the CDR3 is TGTGCCACCTCAGTAGGTGTGGGCACAGATACGCAGTATTTT. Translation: CATSVGVGTDTQYF. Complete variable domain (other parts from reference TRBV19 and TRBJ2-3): DGGITQSPKYLFRKEGQNVTLSCEQNLNHDAMYWYRQDPGQGLRLIYYSQIVNDFQKGDIAEGYSVSREKKESFPLTVTSAQKNPTAFYLCATSVGVGTDTQYFGPGTRLTVL.

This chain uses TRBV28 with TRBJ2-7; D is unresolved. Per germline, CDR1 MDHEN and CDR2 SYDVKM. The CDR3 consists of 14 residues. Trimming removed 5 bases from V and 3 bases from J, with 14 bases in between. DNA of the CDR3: TGTGCCAGCAGTCACCCTAATGAGGACTACGAGCAGTACTTC. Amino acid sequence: CASSHPNEDYEQYF.

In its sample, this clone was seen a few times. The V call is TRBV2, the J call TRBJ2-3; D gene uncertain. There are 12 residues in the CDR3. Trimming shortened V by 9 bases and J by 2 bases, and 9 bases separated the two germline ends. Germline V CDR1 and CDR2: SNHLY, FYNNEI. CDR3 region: CARQIFTDTQYF. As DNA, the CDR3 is TGTGCCAGACAGATTTTCACAGATACGCAGTATTTT.

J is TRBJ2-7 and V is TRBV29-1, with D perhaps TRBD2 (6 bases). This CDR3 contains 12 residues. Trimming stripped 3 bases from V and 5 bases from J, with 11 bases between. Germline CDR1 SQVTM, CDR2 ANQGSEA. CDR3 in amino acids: CSVEGERDEQYF. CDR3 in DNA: TGCAGCGTTGAGGGTGAGCGGGACGAGCAGTACTTC.

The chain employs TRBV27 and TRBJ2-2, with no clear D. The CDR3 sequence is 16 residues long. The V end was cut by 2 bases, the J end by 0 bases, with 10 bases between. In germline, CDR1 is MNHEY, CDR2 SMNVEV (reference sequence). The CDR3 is CASSLSAGSNTGELFF. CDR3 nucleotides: TGTGCCAGCAGTTTAAGCGCAGGCTCGAACACCGGGGAGCTGTTTTTT.

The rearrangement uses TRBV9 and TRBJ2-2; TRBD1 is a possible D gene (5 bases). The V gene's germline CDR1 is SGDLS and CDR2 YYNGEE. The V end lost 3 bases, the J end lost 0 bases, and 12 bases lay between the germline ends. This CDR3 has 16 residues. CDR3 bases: TGTGCCAGCAGCGGTATCAGGGATTCGAACACCGGGGAGCTGTTTTTT. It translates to CASSGIRDSNTGELFF.

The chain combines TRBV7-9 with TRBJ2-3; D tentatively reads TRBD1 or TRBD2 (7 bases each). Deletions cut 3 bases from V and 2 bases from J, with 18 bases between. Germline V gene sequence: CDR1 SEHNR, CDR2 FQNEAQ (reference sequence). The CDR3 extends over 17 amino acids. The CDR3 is CASSLRGRETLTDTQYF. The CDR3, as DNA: TGTGCCAGCAGCTTGAGGGGGCGGGAGACTCTCACAGATACGCAGTATTTT.

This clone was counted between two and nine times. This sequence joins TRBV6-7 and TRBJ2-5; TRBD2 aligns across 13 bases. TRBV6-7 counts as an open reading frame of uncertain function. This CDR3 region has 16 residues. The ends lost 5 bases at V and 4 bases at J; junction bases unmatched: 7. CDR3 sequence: CASSATSGRAGETQYF. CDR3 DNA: TGTGCCAGCAGTGCCACTAGCGGGAGGGCCGGAGAGACCCAGTACTTC.

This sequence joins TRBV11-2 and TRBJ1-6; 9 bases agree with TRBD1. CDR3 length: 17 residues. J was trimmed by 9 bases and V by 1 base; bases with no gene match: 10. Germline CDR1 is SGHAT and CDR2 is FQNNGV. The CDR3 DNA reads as TGTGCCAGCAGCTTAGGGACAGGGGACGCCTTCGGTTCACCCCTCCACTTT. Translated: CASSLGTGDAFGSPLHF.

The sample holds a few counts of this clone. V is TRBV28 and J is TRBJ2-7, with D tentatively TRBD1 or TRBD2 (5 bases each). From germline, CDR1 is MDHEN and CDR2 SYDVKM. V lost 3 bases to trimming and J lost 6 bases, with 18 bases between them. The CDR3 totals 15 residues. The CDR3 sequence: CASSFIRGSGSEQYF. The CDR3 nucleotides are TGTGCCAGCAGTTTTATCAGAGGGTCAGGGAGCGAGCAGTACTTC.

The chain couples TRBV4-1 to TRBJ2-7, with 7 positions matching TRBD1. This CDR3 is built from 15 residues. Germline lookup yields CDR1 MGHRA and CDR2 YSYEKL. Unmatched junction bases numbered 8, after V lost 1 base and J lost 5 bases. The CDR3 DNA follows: TGCGCCAGCAGCCAAGTTGCAGGGGGTATGAACGAGCAGTACTTC. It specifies CASSQVAGGMNEQYF.

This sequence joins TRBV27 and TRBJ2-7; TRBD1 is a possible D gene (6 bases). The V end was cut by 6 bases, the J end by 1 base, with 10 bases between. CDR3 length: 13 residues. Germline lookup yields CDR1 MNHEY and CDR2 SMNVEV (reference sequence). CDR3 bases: TGTGCCAGCAGCTTAGGGACATCCTACGAGCAGTACTTC. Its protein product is CASSLGTSYEQYF.

The CDR3 region is CASSSRLAGVYEQYF. CDR3 DNA: TGTGCCAGCAGTTCCCGACTAGCGGGAGTCTACGAGCAGTACTTC. This chain joins TRBV11-2 and TRBJ2-7; 12 bases are a match to TRBD2. The CDR3 consists of 15 residues. Germline CDR1 and CDR2: SGHAT and FQNNGV. Germline trimming cut 6 bases from V and 3 bases from J; bases unmatched to any gene: 6.

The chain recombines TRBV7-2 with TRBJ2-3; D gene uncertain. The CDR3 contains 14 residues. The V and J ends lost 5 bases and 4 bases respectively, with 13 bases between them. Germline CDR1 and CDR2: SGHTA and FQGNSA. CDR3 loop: CASSPPLAPDTQYF. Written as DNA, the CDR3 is TGTGCCAGCAGCCCACCTCTGGCGCCAGATACGCAGTATTTT. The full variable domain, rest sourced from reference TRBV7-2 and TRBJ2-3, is GAGVSQSPSNKVTEKGKDVELRCDPISGHTALYWYRQSLGQGLEFLIYFQGNSAPDKSGLPSDRFSAERTGGSVSTLTIQRTQQEDSAVYLCASSPPLAPDTQYFGPGTRLTVL.

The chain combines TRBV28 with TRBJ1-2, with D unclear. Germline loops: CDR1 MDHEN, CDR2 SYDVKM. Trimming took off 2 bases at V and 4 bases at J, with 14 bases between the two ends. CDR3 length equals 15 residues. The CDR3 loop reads CASSLAAVSPYGYTF. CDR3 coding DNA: TGTGCCAGCAGTTTAGCTGCAGTAAGCCCCTATGGCTACACCTTC.

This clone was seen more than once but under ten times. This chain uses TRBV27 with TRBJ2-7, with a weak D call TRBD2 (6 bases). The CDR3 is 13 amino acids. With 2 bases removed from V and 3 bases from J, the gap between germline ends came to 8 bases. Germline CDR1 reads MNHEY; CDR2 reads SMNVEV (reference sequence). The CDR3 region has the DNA TGTGCCAGCAGTTTAGGGGGAGGCTACGAGCAGTACTTC. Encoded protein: CASSLGGGYEQYF.

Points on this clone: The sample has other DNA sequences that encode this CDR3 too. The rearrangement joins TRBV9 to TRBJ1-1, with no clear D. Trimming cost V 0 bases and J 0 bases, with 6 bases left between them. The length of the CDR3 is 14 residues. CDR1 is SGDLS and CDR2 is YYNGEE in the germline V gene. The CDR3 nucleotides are TGTGCCAGCAGCGTAGCCGGGCTGAACACTGAAGCTTTCTTT. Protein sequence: CASSVAGLNTEAFF.

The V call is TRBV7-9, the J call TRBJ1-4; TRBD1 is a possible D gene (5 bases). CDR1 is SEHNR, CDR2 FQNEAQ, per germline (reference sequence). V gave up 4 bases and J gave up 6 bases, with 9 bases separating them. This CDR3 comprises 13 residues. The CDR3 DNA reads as TGTGCCAGCAGCTCCGGGACGGATGAAAAACTGTTTTTT. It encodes CASSSGTDEKLFF. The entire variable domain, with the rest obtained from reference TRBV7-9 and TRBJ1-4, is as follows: DTGVSQNPRHKITKRGQNVTFRCDPISEHNRLYWYRQTLGQGPEFLTYFQNEAQLEKSRLLSDRFSAERPKGSFSTLEIQRTEQGDSAMYLCASSSGTDEKLFFGSGTQLSVL.

The CDR3 loop reads CASRGISEKLFF. CDR3 coding DNA: TGTGCCAGCCGGGGGATTTCTGAAAAACTGTTTTTT. The chain recombines TRBV6-1 with TRBJ1-4; tentative D call: TRBD1 (5 bases). The CDR3 covers 12 residues. The germline V gene encodes CDR1 MNHNS and CDR2 SASEGT. The V end lost 8 bases, the J end lost 7 bases, and 11 bases lay between the germline ends.

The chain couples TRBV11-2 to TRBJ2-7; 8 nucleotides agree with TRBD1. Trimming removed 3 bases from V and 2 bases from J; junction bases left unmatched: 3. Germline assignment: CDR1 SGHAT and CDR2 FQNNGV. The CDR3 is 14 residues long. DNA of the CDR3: TGTGCCAGCAGCTTCCGACAGGGGCCCTACGAGCAGTACTTC. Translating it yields CASSFRQGPYEQYF.

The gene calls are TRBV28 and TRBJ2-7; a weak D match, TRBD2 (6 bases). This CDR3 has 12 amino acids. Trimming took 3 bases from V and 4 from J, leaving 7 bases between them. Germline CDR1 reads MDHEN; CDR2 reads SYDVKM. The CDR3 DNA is TGTGCCAGCAGTTTGCGGGGTTACGAGCAGTACTTC. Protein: CASSLRGYEQYF. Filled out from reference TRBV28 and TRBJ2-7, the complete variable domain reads DVKVTQSSRYLVKRTGEKVFLECVQDMDHENMFWYRQDPGLGLRLIYFSYDVKMKEKGDIPEGYSVSREKKERFSLILESASTNQTSMYLCASSLRGYEQYFGPGTRLTVT.

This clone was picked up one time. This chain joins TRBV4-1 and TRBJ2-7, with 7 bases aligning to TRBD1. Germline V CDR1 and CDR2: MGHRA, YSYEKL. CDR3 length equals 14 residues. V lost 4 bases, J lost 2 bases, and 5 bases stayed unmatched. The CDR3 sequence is CASSPGQATYEQYF. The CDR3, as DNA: TGCGCCAGCAGCCCCGGACAGGCTACCTACGAGCAGTACTTC.

The CDR3 reads CASSQAWGGNTEAFF. DNA for the CDR3: TGCGCCAGCAGCCAAGCTTGGGGAGGAAATACTGAAGCTTTCTTT. The chain is built from TRBV4-1 and TRBJ1-1, with no clear D. The CDR3 sequence is 15 residues long. The V end lost 1 base, the J end lost 5 bases, and 14 bases lay between the germline ends. CDR1 is MGHRA, CDR2 YSYEKL, per germline.

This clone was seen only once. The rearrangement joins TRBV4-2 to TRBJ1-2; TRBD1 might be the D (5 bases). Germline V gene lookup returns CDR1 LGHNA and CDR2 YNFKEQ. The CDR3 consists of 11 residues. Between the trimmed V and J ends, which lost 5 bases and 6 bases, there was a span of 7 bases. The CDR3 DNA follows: TGTGCCAGCAGCTTAGGGGATGGCTACACCTTC. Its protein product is CASSLGDGYTF.

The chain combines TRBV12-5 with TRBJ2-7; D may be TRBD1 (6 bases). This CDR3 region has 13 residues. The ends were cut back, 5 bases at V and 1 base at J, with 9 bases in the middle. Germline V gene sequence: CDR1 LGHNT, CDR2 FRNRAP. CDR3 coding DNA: TGTGCTAGTGGTCCGACAGGTTCCTACGAGCAGTACTTC. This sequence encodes CASGPTGSYEQYF.

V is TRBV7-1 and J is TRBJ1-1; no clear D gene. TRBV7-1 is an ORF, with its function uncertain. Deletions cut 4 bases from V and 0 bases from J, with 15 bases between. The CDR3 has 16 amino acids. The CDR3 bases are TGTGCCAGCAGCTGGGAAGGCGGGCCGCTGAACACTGAAGCTTTCTTT. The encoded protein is CASSWEGGPLNTEAFF.

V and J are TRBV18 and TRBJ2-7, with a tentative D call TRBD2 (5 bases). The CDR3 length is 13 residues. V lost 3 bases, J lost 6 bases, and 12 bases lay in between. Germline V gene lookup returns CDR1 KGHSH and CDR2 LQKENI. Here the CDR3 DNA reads TGTGCCAGCTCACCGGGGAGTACGAGCGAGCAGTACTTC. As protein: CASSPGSTSEQYF.

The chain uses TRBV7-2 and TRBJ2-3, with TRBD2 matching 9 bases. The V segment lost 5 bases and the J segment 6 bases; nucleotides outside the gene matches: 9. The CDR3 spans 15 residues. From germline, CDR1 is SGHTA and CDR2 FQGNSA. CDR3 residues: CASSLGTSSLDTQYF. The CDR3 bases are TGTGCCAGCAGCCTAGGGACTAGCAGTTTGGATACGCAGTATTTT.

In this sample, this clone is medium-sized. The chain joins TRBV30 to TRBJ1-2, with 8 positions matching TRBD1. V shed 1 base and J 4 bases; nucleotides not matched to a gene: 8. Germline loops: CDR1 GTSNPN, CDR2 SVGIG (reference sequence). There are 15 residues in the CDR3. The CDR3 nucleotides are TGTGCCTGGAGTGCCTCGACAGGGGACGGCTATGGCTACACCTTC. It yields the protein CAWSASTGDGYGYTF.